What follows are 17 T cell receptor beta chains derived from one specimen sequenced in a study of cytomegalovirus exposure and HLA in healthy donors. The PCR employed 60 Vbeta primers together with 13 Jbeta primers. The assay was immunoSEQ multiplex PCR, and TCRdb's table has in-frame clones only and misses some. This sample has some 200,000 clones, with approximately 90% found just once. Sequencing input: PBMCs. These receptors were obtained from a woman between 18 and 29 years old in good health and CMV-seronegative.

The chain carries TRBV19 and TRBJ2-3; 8 nucleotides align to TRBD1. CDR1 and CDR2 from the germline V gene are LNHDA and SQIVND (reference sequence). The CDR3 is 15 residues long. The junction had 9 bases not matched to a gene; V was cut back by 7 bases and J by 3 bases. The CDR3 loop reads CASTKRTGRTDTQYF. The CDR3 DNA sequence: TGTGCCAGTACCAAACGGACAGGGAGGACAGATACGCAGTATTTT.

CDR3 DNA: TGCGCCAGCAGCCGCGGGAGTAACTCCTACAATGAGCAGTTCTTC. Encoded protein: CASSRGSNSYNEQFF. V usage is TRBV5-1 and J usage is TRBJ2-1, with 7 bases lining up with TRBD2. This CDR3 is built from 15 residues. CDR1 is SGHRS, CDR2 YFSETQ, per germline. V lost 4 bases to trimming and J lost 0 bases; unmatched junction nucleotides: 4. The whole variable domain, remainder taken from reference TRBV5-1 and TRBJ2-1, is KAGVTQTPRYLIKTRGQQVTLSCSPISGHRSVSWYQQTPGQGLQFLFEYFSETQRNKGNFPGRFSGRQFSNSRSEMNVSTLELGDSALYLCASSRGSNSYNEQFFGPGTRLTVL.

The chain links TRBV11-2 to TRBJ2-3, with 7 nucleotides matching TRBD2. CDR1 and CDR2 (germline): SGHAT, FQNNGV. This CDR3 comprises 15 residues. The V gene end was trimmed by 4 bases and the J gene end by 2 bases; junction bases not matched to a gene: 6. CDR3 in DNA: TGTGCCAGCAGCTGGCTGACTAGCTTCACAGATACGCAGTATTTT. Translated, it gives CASSWLTSFTDTQYF. Full variable domain (remainder filled in from reference TRBV11-2 and TRBJ2-3): EAGVAQSPRYKIIEKRQSVAFWCNPISGHATLYWYQQILGQGPKLLIQFQNNGVVDDSQLPKDRFSAERLKGVDSTLKIQPAKLEDSAVYLCASSWLTSFTDTQYFGPGTRLTVL.

The chain has TRBV7-9 and TRBJ2-4; perhaps TRBD2 as D (6 bases). V was shortened by 2 bases and J by 12 bases, with 14 bases between the two germline ends. In germline, CDR1 is SEHNR, CDR2 FQNEAQ (reference sequence). This CDR3 contains 13 residues. Here the CDR3 DNA reads TGTGCCAGCAGCTTAACCGGGCGGGACTCTCAGTACTTC. Protein: CASSLTGRDSQYF.

The J gene is TRBJ2-7, the V gene TRBV10-3, with 7 bases identical to TRBD1. The germline gives CDR1 ENHRY, CDR2 SYGVKD. V gave up 4 bases and J gave up 9 bases; unmatched junction bases: 9. This CDR3 comprises 13 residues. The chain's CDR3 is CAISAQGPLGQYF. The DNA of the CDR3 is TGTGCCATCAGTGCACAGGGGCCGCTCGGGCAGTACTTC.

The chain's CDR3 is CASSPGQYNEQFF. In DNA form, the CDR3 reads TGCGCCAGCAGTCCGGGACAGTACAATGAGCAGTTCTTC. The chain uses TRBV10-1 and TRBJ2-1; the match to TRBD1 covers 7 bases. The junction had 2 bases not matched to a gene; V was cut back by 5 bases and J by 4 bases. There are 13 residues in the CDR3. Germline-derived CDR1 and CDR2 are WNHNN and SYGVQD (reference sequence).

This clone has only one observation. The chain joins TRBV9 to TRBJ2-7; 9 nucleotides line up with TRBD1. V dropped 4 bases and J dropped 4; count of bases not matched to a gene: 9. The germline V gene has CDR1 SGDLS and CDR2 YYNGEE. This CDR3 has 15 amino acids. This chain's CDR3 is CASSPFGTGSYEQYF. In DNA form, the CDR3 reads TGTGCCAGCAGCCCTTTTGGGACAGGGTCGTACGAGCAGTACTTC.

The chain carries TRBV7-2 and TRBJ1-2; D gene ambiguous. Germline CDR1 SGHTA, CDR2 FQGNSA. Trimming removed 1 base at V and 3 bases at J, with 9 bases between. This CDR3 region has 14 residues. CDR3 sequence reads: CASSLGGVDYGYTF. The CDR3 region has the DNA TGTGCCAGCAGCTTAGGCGGGGTAGACTATGGCTACACCTTC.

The chain carries TRBV5-1 and TRBJ2-5; 10 bases agree with TRBD2. V trimming: 0 bases; J trimming: 4 bases; junction bases outside the gene matches: 6. The CDR3 contains 16 residues. Germline values: CDR1 SGHRS, CDR2 YFSETQ. In DNA, the CDR3 is TGCGCCAGCAGCTTGGCAGCGGGAGGGCCCGGAGAGACCCAGTACTTC. This gives the protein CASSLAAGGPGETQYF.

Of note for this clone: Distinct nucleotide sequences in the sample also encode this CDR3. J is TRBJ2-7 and V is TRBV7-8, with D possibly TRBD1 on 6 matching bases. This CDR3 is 13 amino acids long. Per germline, CDR1 SGHVS and CDR2 FQNEAQ. The ends were cut back, 5 bases at V and 7 bases at J, with 15 bases in the middle. This CDR3 is CASSLGGQGEQYF. The CDR3 DNA reads as TGTGCCAGCAGCCTAGGCGGGCAGGGGGAGCAGTACTTC.

This clone has a single count. The rearrangement joins TRBV7-6 to TRBJ1-4, with a possible D match to TRBD1 (6 bases). From germline, CDR1 is SGHVS and CDR2 FNYEAQ. The CDR3 extends over 18 amino acids. V gave up 2 bases and J gave up 5 bases, with 21 bases separating them. The CDR3 DNA is TGTGCCAGCAGCTTACGAAGCTATGGGCAGGGGCGGAATGAAAAACTGTTTTTT. This codes for CASSLRSYGQGRNEKLFF.

This chain joins TRBV5-1 and TRBJ1-2; no definite D call. Trimming pared 0 bases from V and 4 bases from J, leaving 10 bases between. The CDR3 sequence is 14 residues long. From germline, CDR1 is SGHRS and CDR2 YFSETQ. The CDR3 spells CASSLVPGGYGYTF. The CDR3 DNA is TGCGCCAGCAGCTTGGTCCCGGGAGGCTATGGCTACACCTTC. Full variable domain (remainder filled in from reference TRBV5-1 and TRBJ1-2): KAGVTQTPRYLIKTRGQQVTLSCSPISGHRSVSWYQQTPGQGLQFLFEYFSETQRNKGNFPGRFSGRQFSNSRSEMNVSTLELGDSALYLCASSLVPGGYGYTFGSGTRLTVV.

The V and J genes are TRBV5-4 and TRBJ2-1; D unclear. The CDR3 loop spans 15 amino acids. Germline CDR1 and CDR2: SGHNT and YYREEE (reference sequence). Trimming took 0 bases from V and 6 from J, leaving 13 bases between them. The CDR3 loop is CASSLAVRQTNEQFF. The CDR3 bases are TGTGCCAGCAGCTTGGCGGTCAGGCAGACCAATGAGCAGTTCTTC.

A word on this clone: At one boundary the junction diverges from the germline segment, which might be a read error. The rearrangement uses TRBV7-2 and TRBJ1-1; no firm D call. The CDR3 covers 13 residues. The germline V gene encodes CDR1 SGHTA and CDR2 FQGNSA. Written as DNA, the CDR3 is TGTGCCAGCAGCCTAGCCAGGCCGCCTTCAGCTTTCTTT. The encoded protein is CASSLARPPSAFF.

The chain uses TRBV18 and TRBJ1-2; D is perhaps TRBD1 (6 bases). Germline CDR1 is KGHSH and CDR2 is LQKENI. CDR3 length: 15 amino acids. The V end lost 6 bases, the J end lost 4 bases, and 18 bases lay between the germline ends. In nucleotides, the CDR3 is TGTGCCAGCTCGAACAAGGACAGCTCCCCCTATGGCTACACCTTC. Its translation is CASSNKDSSPYGYTF.

This rearrangement joins TRBV4-1 to TRBJ2-4, with 12 bases fitting TRBD1. The CDR3 loop spans 16 amino acids. V trimming: 0 bases; J trimming: 7 bases; junction bases outside the gene matches: 4. Germline assignment: CDR1 MGHRA and CDR2 YSYEKL. The CDR3: CASSQDPGQGANIQYF. For the CDR3, the DNA is TGCGCCAGCAGCCAAGATCCGGGACAGGGGGCCAACATTCAGTACTTC.

The V gene is TRBV2, the J gene TRBJ2-3; 8 bases agree with TRBD2. This CDR3 spans 18 amino acids. Germline CDR1 reads SNHLY; CDR2 reads FYNNEI. With 4 bases clipped from V and 0 bases from J, the junction kept 12 bases outside the gene matches. The CDR3 DNA is TGTGCCAGCAGTGCCGGGGCTTTTGCGGGAGGAAGCACAGATACGCAGTATTTT. It translates to CASSAGAFAGGSTDTQYF.